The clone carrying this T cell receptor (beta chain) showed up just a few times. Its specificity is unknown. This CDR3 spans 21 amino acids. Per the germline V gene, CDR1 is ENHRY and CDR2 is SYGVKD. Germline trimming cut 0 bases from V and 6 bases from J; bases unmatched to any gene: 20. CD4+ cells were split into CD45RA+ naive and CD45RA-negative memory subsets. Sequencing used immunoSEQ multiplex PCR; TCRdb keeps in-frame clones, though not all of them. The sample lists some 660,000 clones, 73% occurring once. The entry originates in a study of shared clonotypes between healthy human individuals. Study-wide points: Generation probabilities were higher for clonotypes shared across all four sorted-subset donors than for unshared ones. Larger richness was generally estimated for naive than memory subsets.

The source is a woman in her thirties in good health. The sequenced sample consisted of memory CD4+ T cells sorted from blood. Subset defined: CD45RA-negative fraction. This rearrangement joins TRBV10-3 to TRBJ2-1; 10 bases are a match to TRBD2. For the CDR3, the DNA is TGTGCCATCAGTGAGTCTGTCCTCCTAGCGGGAGACCCAAAGGGGAGCAATGAGCAGTTCTTC. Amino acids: CAISESVLLAGDPKGSNEQFF.